This T cell receptor beta chain was found in a study of T-cell reconstitution after alpha-beta-depleted transplantation in children (dated by TCRdb to 2016 to 2018). At the level of the whole study: Using TCR repertoire profiling, the study followed T-cell immune reconstitution in a quantitative way in children after TCRalphabeta/CD19-depleted allogeneic hematopoietic cell transplantation. Broader findings and caveats from the paper: About two months after transplant, the apparently early recovery of alphabetaT-cell counts reportedly depended on just several hundred clones that had expanded rapidly and came from non-depleted graft cells. In some patients, the high TCRbeta diversity seen at day 60 was put down to recipient T cells and intrathymic progenitors that had survived conditioning. Over subsequent months, a decline in hyperexpanded clone frequencies was noted, and after one year, T-cell counts and TCRbeta diversity were mostly ascribed to newly produced T cells.

Read against the paper, the sample's treatment or condition label means: allogeneic hematopoietic cell transplantation with graft depleted of TCRalphabeta T cells and CD19 B cells. The transplant recipients were children given TCRalphabeta/CD19-depleted allogeneic hematopoietic cell grafts. Receptors were amplified or captured by PCR. The reads were generated on an Illumina HiSeq 2500. TCR library preparation used molecular barcoding, with unique molecular identifiers applied to normalize quantification of the TCRbeta repertoire. TCRdb reprocessing: public reads trimmed at Q25 with fastp, clones called with MiXCR, in-frame beta chains kept. Rows matching on CDR3 protein sequence are summarized as one entry with the most common DNA and genes. This sample is represented by roughly 570,000 distinct CDR3 sequences; around 27% of them were singletons. The ten largest clonotypes hold less than 40% of the sample.

Based on the germline V gene, the CDR1 and CDR2 sequences are SGHDN and FVKESK. Reading from cysteine to phenylalanine, the CDR3 counts 16 amino acids. Only the CDR3 portion is preserved as DNA: 48 bases, with reading frame beginning at the first base. Clipping removes 1 base from V and 6 bases from J, with 6 as the unmatched junction base count. As concerns this clonotype: Its antigen is currently not known. Base qualities are not recorded, but no much larger clone differs from it by a single base.

The rearrangement combines TRBV14 with TRBJ2-2, with 9 bases aligning to TRBD2. The material was PBMCs, obtained before TCRalphabeta/CD19-depleted stem cell transplant. This sequence was found in a boy under three years old with Wiskott-Aldrich syndrome, due to receive a stem cell transplant. The CDR3 sequence is CASSQVAGAFAGELFF. The base sequence is TGTGCCAGCAGCCAAGTAGCGGGAGCCTTCGCCGGGGAGCTGTTTTTT.